This passage covers 30 T cell receptor beta chains from one sample sequenced in a study of metastatic and nonmetastatic thyroid tumors. None of the patients had undergone any treatment ahead of thyroid surgery. TCRdb re-called the PCR reads through MiXCR. Altogether 15,000 to 18,000 clones are present, over 3.5% being singletons, with the ten largest covering around 22%. The specimen sequenced was tumor tissue. The receptors derive from a female donor with papillary thyroid cancer or a benign thyroid nodule (not recorded which). Some clones in this sample may be carry-over from other donors' samples.

This clone was found a few times. The chain recombines TRBV13 with TRBJ2-4, with 7 bases aligning to TRBD2. Trimming cost V 3 bases and J 2 bases; bases outside gene matches: 7. Germline lookup yields CDR1 PRHDT and CDR2 FYEKMQ (reference sequence). There are 16 residues in the CDR3. The CDR3 region is CASSFPTSRSKNIQYF. The CDR3 nucleotides read TGTGCCAGCAGCTTCCCGACTAGCCGGTCCAAAAACATTCAGTACTTC.

This clone turned up a few times. The chain couples TRBV6-1 to TRBJ1-1, with D hard to call. Germline V lookup: CDR1 MNHNS, CDR2 SASEGT. This CDR3 has 12 amino acids. The ends were cut back, 6 bases at V and 1 base at J, with 6 bases in the middle. CDR3 loop: CASRPSNTEAFF. CDR3 nucleotides: TGTGCCAGCAGGCCGTCGAACACTGAAGCTTTCTTT.

In its sample, this clone was seen a few times. Its ends do not fully match the called genes, so a read error is possible. The chain links TRBV6-1 to TRBJ1-2; 9 bases are shared with TRBD1. The germline V gene has CDR1 MNHNS and CDR2 SASEGT. The CDR3 runs to 14 residues. In DNA form, the CDR3 reads TGTGCCAGCAGGGAAGAGGGACAGGGTAATGGCTACACCTTC. Translated: CASREEGQGNGYTF.

The genes are TRBV7-8 and TRBJ1-2; D perhaps matches TRBD1 (6 bases). The CDR3 runs to 17 residues. Trimming left V 5 bases short and J 0 bases short, with 19 bases between. The V gene's germline CDR1 is SGHVS and CDR2 FQNEAQ. CDR3 nucleotide sequence: TGTGCCAGCAGCCCTCCCACAGGGTTGAGAACTAACTATGGCTACACCTTC. Translating it yields CASSPPTGLRTNYGYTF.

As concerns this clone: The same CDR3 also results from other DNA sequences found in this sample. The chain couples TRBV27 to TRBJ2-2, with D unresolved. The V gene lost 3 bases and the J gene lost 11 bases, with 7 bases spanning the gap. The CDR3 loop spans 11 amino acids. Germline CDR1 reads MNHEY; CDR2 reads SMNVEV (reference sequence). CDR3 amino acids: CASSFLGELFF. The CDR3, as DNA: TGTGCCAGCAGTTTTTTAGGTGAGCTGTTTTTT.

This clone has more than one count but fewer than ten. One junction end disagrees with the germline gene, perhaps due to a read error. The chain carries TRBV6-1 and TRBJ2-2; D may correspond to TRBD1 or TRBD2 (6 bases each). The CDR3 is 15 amino acids. The germline CDR1 and CDR2 sequences are MNHNS and SASEGT. The DNA of the CDR3 is TGTACCAGCAGTCCGTCAAGGGGGGTGGCCGGGGAGCTGTTTTTT. Its protein product is CTSSPSRGVAGELFF.

This clone was seen more than once but under ten times. The V call is TRBV14, the J call TRBJ1-4, with TRBD1 as a possible D gene (6 bases). Germline V gene data show CDR1 as SGHDN and CDR2 as FVKESK. The V end was cut by 4 bases, the J end by 7 bases, with 16 bases between. CDR3 length equals 15 residues. CDR3 in DNA: TGTGCCAGCAGCCCCCTAGGGGGGGGAGGTGAAAAACTGTTTTTT. It is translated as CASSPLGGGGEKLFF.

This chain joins TRBV6-6 and TRBJ1-3; D remains unclear. This CDR3 is 16 amino acids long. V was cut by 0 bases and J by 4 bases, with 13 bases left in between. CDR1 is MNHNY and CDR2 is SVGAGI in the germline V gene (reference sequence). CDR3 sequence reads: CASSYSKSAFGNTIYF. For the CDR3, the DNA is TGTGCCAGCAGTTACTCGAAGTCTGCGTTCGGAAACACCATATATTTT.

This clone was detected only a few times. The chain carries TRBV12-3 or TRBV12-4 and TRBJ1-2; no firm D call. CDR3 length: 14 amino acids. Trimming left V 5 bases short and J 5 bases short, with 15 bases between. CDR3 residues: CASSGSVGLYGYTF. The CDR3 coding sequence is TGTGCCAGCAGTGGATCAGTGGGTCTTTATGGCTACACCTTC.

This clone has a handful of counts. The CDR3 region has the DNA TGTGCCAGCAGTTGGACAGGAACTAACACCGGGGAGCTGTTTTTT. As protein: CASSWTGTNTGELFF. The chain employs TRBV27 and TRBJ2-2, with 7 positions matching TRBD1. The V and J ends lost 4 bases and 2 bases, in that order; junction bases with no gene match: 4. Germline-derived CDR1 and CDR2 are MNHEY and SMNVEV (reference sequence). This CDR3 contains 15 residues.

Comment on this clone: Because the CDR3 is missing its conserved closing phenylalanine or tryptophan, this is likely a read error. The chain carries TRBV2 and TRBJ1-1, with unresolved D. The CDR3 has 13 amino acids. The germline CDR1 and CDR2 sequences are SNHLY and FYNNEI. Trimming left V 5 bases short and J 8 bases short, with 15 bases between. CDR3 amino acids: CASSSTGEREAFL. CDR3 sequence (DNA): TGTGCCAGCAGTTCAACTGGGGAACGGGAAGCTTTCTTG.

This clone was seen at least ten times. The chain is built from TRBV28 and TRBJ2-2, with 7 bases that match TRBD1. The CDR3 totals 15 residues. V was pared by 4 bases and J by 4 bases, with 6 bases of the junction left unmatched. Germline CDR1 and CDR2: MDHEN and SYDVKM. CDR3: CASSSRTGVTGELFF. CDR3 nucleotide sequence: TGTGCCAGCAGTTCAAGGACAGGAGTCACCGGGGAGCTGTTTTTT.

The genes are TRBV6-1 and TRBJ2-7, with D uncertain. The germline V gene encodes CDR1 MNHNS and CDR2 SASEGT. This CDR3 region has 14 residues. V was shortened by 4 bases and J by 0 bases, with 10 bases between the two germline ends. CDR3 sequence reads: CASSVEESSYEQYF. The CDR3 DNA is TGTGCCAGCAGTGTCGAGGAGAGCTCCTACGAGCAGTACTTC.

The gene calls are TRBV20-1 and TRBJ2-7, with a tentative D call TRBD1 (6 bases). There are 13 residues in the CDR3. Trimming left V 6 bases short and J 0 bases short, with 12 bases between. Germline loops: CDR1 DFQATT, CDR2 SNEGSKA (reference sequence). The CDR3 DNA is TGCAGTGCCAGGGGTGTGAGCTCCTACGAGCAGTACTTC. Translation gives CSARGVSSYEQYF.

For the CDR3, the DNA is TGTGCCAGCAGCCTGGCAGGGGACTACAATGAGCAGTTCTTC. This sequence encodes CASSLAGDYNEQFF. This chain joins TRBV3-1 and TRBJ2-1; a weak D match, TRBD1 (6 bases). Trimming shortened V by 4 bases and J by 3 bases, and 10 bases separated the two germline ends. CDR3 length equals 14 residues. Germline loops: CDR1 LGHDT, CDR2 YNNKEL (reference sequence).

The chain has TRBV6-1 and TRBJ1-6; D perhaps matches TRBD1 (5 bases). CDR1 is MNHNS and CDR2 is SASEGT in the germline V gene. The CDR3 is made up of 16 amino acids. V lost 7 bases, J lost 5 bases, and 18 bases lay in between. The CDR3, as DNA: TGTGCCAGCACCCCAAGTGGGGCAGCCGATAATTCACCCCTCCACTTT. Protein product: CASTPSGAADNSPLHF.

This clone showed up many times. CDR3 DNA: TGTGCCAGCAGCCAGTACCAGCGGGTCTCTGGAAACACCATATATTTT. It yields the protein CASSQYQRVSGNTIYF. The rearrangement joins TRBV3-1 to TRBJ1-3; D unresolved. Germline V gives CDR1 LGHDT, CDR2 YNNKEL (reference sequence). The CDR3 is made up of 16 amino acids. V gave up 3 bases and J gave up 0 bases, with 12 bases separating them.

This rearrangement joins TRBV20-1 to TRBJ1-4, with D tentatively TRBD1 (6 bases). Per germline, CDR1 DFQATT and CDR2 SNEGSKA (reference sequence). The length of the CDR3 is 14 residues. V was shortened by 6 bases and J by 6 bases, with 17 bases between the two germline ends. CDR3 coding DNA: TGCAGTGCCACTAAACAGGGATGGTATGAAAAACTGTTTTTT. Protein sequence: CSATKQGWYEKLFF.

The rearrangement links TRBV6-2 or TRBV6-3 to TRBJ1-2; D uncertain. The V gene's germline CDR1 is MNHEY and CDR2 SVGEGT. This CDR3 contains 13 residues. V was pared by 5 bases and J by 5 bases, with 12 bases between. Written as DNA, the CDR3 is TGTGCCAGCAGTCCAACATGGGATTATGGCTACACCTTC. Its translation: CASSPTWDYGYTF.

This clone was seen more than once but under ten times. The rearrangement links TRBV6-9 to TRBJ1-5; D is possibly TRBD1 (6 bases). V was clipped by 3 bases and J by 9 bases, with 12 bases between them. The CDR3 length is 13 residues. Looked up from germline, CDR1 is MNHGY and CDR2 is SVAAGI. The CDR3, as DNA: TGTGCCAGCAGTTACAGGGGAAAATCGCCCCAGCATTTT. Amino acids: CASSYRGKSPQHF.

In its sample, this clone was seen a few times. V usage is TRBV6-1 and J usage is TRBJ1-2; 7 bases are shared with TRBD1. The germline V gene has CDR1 MNHNS and CDR2 SASEGT. The CDR3 totals 13 residues. Losses at the gene ends were 7 bases for V and 4 bases for J; bases not matched to a gene: 6. CDR3 protein: CASMRDRSYGYTF. The CDR3 bases are TGTGCCAGCATGAGGGACAGAAGCTATGGCTACACCTTC.

This clone is medium-sized by share. The J gene is TRBJ2-7, the V gene TRBV20-1; D ambiguous. The length of the CDR3 is 14 residues. CDR1 DFQATT and CDR2 SNEGSKA come from the germline V gene (reference sequence). Between the trimmed V and J ends, which lost 3 bases and 3 bases, there was a span of 15 bases. CDR3 amino acids: CSASSKGRHYEQYF. Written as DNA, the CDR3 is TGCAGTGCTAGCAGTAAGGGAAGACACTACGAGCAGTACTTC.

This clone was observed many times. Other DNA sequences within the sample encode an identical CDR3. This chain connects TRBV30 to TRBJ2-7, with D hard to call. Germline V gene lookup returns CDR1 GTSNPN and CDR2 SVGIG (reference sequence). The CDR3 is 11 amino acids. Between the trimmed V and J ends, which lost 2 bases and 3 bases, there was a span of 5 bases. CDR3 residues: CAWSRGYEQYF. The CDR3, as DNA: TGTGCCTGGAGTCGCGGCTACGAGCAGTACTTC.

The V and J genes are TRBV6-2 or TRBV6-3 and TRBJ2-7, with D hard to call. Germline V gene data show CDR1 as MNHEY and CDR2 as SVGEGT. This CDR3 region has 15 residues. V was trimmed by 6 bases and J by 0 bases, leaving 15 bases between them. CDR3 sequence: CASSTYRISSYEQYF. The CDR3 bases are TGTGCCAGCAGCACCTACCGCATCAGCTCCTACGAGCAGTACTTC.

V is TRBV20-1 and J is TRBJ2-3; a weak D match, TRBD1 (6 bases). The germline V gene has CDR1 DFQATT and CDR2 SNEGSKA (reference sequence). Trimming took off 0 bases at V and 1 base at J, with 14 bases between the two ends. This CDR3 contains 16 residues. The CDR3 sequence: CSARDWVRGGTDTQYF. Written as DNA, the CDR3 is TGCAGTGCTAGAGACTGGGTCAGGGGCGGCACAGATACGCAGTATTTT.

A remark on this clone: Its ends do not fully match the called genes, so a read error is possible. The chain recombines TRBV28 with TRBJ2-2; the D gene is possibly TRBD1 (8 bases). The length of the CDR3 is 17 residues. In germline, CDR1 is MDHEN, CDR2 SYDVKM. CDR3 region: CASSFGGAGGFTWELFF. DNA of the CDR3: TGTGCCAGCAGTTTTGGGGGGGCAGGGGGCTTCACCTGGGAGCTGTTTTTT.

By sample share, this clone is large. V and J are TRBV6-1 and TRBJ1-1; D call uncertain. Germline values: CDR1 MNHNS, CDR2 SASEGT. This CDR3 comprises 14 residues. V was clipped by 6 bases and J by 1 base, with 12 bases between them. CDR3 in amino acids: CASRAEVQNTEAFF. CDR3 bases: TGTGCCAGCAGGGCAGAGGTCCAGAACACTGAAGCTTTCTTT.

In its sample, this clone was seen a few times. The J gene is TRBJ2-5, the V gene TRBV7-8; D is uncertain. V was pared by 1 base and J by 1 base, with 13 bases between. This CDR3 has 16 amino acids. CDR1 SGHVS and CDR2 FQNEAQ come from the germline V gene. The CDR3 spells CASSLVFRAGQETQYF. The CDR3 DNA is TGTGCCAGCAGCTTAGTATTTAGGGCAGGCCAAGAGACCCAGTACTTC. Using reference TRBV7-8 and TRBJ2-5 for the parts outside the CDR3, the full variable domain is GAGVSQSPRYKVAKRGQDVALRCDPISGHVSLFWYQQALGQGPEFLTYFQNEAQLDKSGLPSDRFFAERPEGSVSTLKIQRTQQEDSAVYLCASSLVFRAGQETQYFGPGTRLLVL.

The chain joins TRBV28 to TRBJ1-2; D possibly corresponds to TRBD1 (5 bases). V lost 6 bases and J lost 0, with 17 bases in between. Germline V gene sequence: CDR1 MDHEN, CDR2 SYDVKM. There are 16 residues in the CDR3. This chain's CDR3 is CASSDGTGVTNYGYTF. CDR3 bases: TGTGCCAGCAGCGACGGAACAGGAGTAACTAACTATGGCTACACCTTC.

The gene calls are TRBV27 and TRBJ1-2, with TRBD1 identical over 9 bases. Germline V gene data show CDR1 as MNHEY and CDR2 as SMNVEV (reference sequence). The J segment lost 2 bases and the V segment lost 2 bases, leaving 9 bases of the junction unmatched. This CDR3 comprises 17 residues. This CDR3 is CASSLRTGTGINYGYTF. DNA of the CDR3: TGTGCCAGCAGTTTAAGGACCGGGACAGGGATAAACTATGGCTACACCTTC.